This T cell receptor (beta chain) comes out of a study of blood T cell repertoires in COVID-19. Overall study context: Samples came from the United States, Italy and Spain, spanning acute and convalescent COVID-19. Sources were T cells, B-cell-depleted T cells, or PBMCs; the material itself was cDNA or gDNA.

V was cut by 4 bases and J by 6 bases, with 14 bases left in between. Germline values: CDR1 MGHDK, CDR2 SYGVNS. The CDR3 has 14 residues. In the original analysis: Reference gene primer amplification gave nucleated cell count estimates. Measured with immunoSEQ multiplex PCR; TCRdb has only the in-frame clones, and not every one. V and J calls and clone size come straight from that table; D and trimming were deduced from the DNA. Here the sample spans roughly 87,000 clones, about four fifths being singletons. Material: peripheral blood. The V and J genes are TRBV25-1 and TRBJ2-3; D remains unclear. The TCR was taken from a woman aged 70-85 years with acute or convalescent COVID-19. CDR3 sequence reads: CASSAPNSRDTQYF. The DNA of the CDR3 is TGTGCCAGCAGTGCTCCAAACTCGCGGGATACGCAGTATTTT. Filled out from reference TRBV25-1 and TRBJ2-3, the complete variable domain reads EADIYQTPRYLVIGTGKKITLECSQTMGHDKMYWYQQDPGMELHLIHYSYGVNSTEKGDLSSESTVSRIRTEHFPLTLESARPSHTSQYLCASSAPNSRDTQYFGPGTRLTVL.